The clone carrying this T cell receptor (beta chain) occurred a few times. Antigen specificity is unknown. This sample is part of a study of T cell repertoires in ileal Crohn's disease. Overall study: Biopsies of inflamed ileum from the surgical specimen form M0 samples.

Clones were sequenced by immunoSEQ multiplex PCR, and TCRdb holds only the in-frame ones, with some missing. This table has about 5,400 clones, 82% appearing once. There are 15 residues in the CDR3. The germline gives CDR1 SGHVS, CDR2 FQNEAQ. Trimming at V came to 0 bases and at J to 3 bases, leaving 5 bases not matched to a gene. The time point: inflamed ileum from the surgical specimen. Study outcomes and limitations: Sorted CD8 T cells held more high-frequency clones than CD4. Compared with non-smokers, active smokers at surgery showed more clonal expansions.

The chain joins TRBV7-8 to TRBJ2-7; 7 bases fit TRBD2. The material sequenced was ileal tissue. The receptor was derived from an adult with Crohn's disease. CDR3 DNA sequence: TGTGCCAGCAGCTTAGCGGTAGCGGGTGTCTACGAGCAGTACTTC. It is translated as CASSLAVAGVYEQYF.